Described below is a single T cell receptor (beta chain) sequence and its context. Its target is not known. The data were obtained in a study of shared clonotypes between healthy human individuals. Overall study: Per donor, CD8 memory used one plate, CD8 naive used two, CD4 memory used three and CD4 naive used three.

General study points: Clonotypes shared by all four donors outscored non-shared clonotypes in generation probability. Generally, naive subsets (rather than memory subsets) showed larger estimated richness.

Deep was the level at which the assay was run. TCRdb's copy holds only in-frame clones and misses some; the assay was immunoSEQ multiplex PCR. The table lists some 2,000,000 clones, 85% to 95% of them singletons, with 0.9% to 1.4% in the top ten. Positively selected for CCR7, the CD45RO-negative cells used as naive CD8 cells excluded terminally differentiated effector memory CD45RA+ cells. This CDR3 contains 16 residues. Germline V lookup: CDR1 SGDLS, CDR2 YYNGEE. The junction had 2 bases not matched to a gene; V was cut back by 3 bases and J by 1 base. The clonotype was recovered from a man between 18 and 29 years old in good health. The J gene is TRBJ2-5, the V gene TRBV9, with 14 nucleotides matching TRBD2. The material sequenced was naive CD8+ T cells sorted from blood. The CDR3 region has the DNA TGTGCCAGCAGCGAAGGGACTAGCGGGAGCCAAGAGACCCAGTACTTC. Translating gives CASSEGTSGSQETQYF.